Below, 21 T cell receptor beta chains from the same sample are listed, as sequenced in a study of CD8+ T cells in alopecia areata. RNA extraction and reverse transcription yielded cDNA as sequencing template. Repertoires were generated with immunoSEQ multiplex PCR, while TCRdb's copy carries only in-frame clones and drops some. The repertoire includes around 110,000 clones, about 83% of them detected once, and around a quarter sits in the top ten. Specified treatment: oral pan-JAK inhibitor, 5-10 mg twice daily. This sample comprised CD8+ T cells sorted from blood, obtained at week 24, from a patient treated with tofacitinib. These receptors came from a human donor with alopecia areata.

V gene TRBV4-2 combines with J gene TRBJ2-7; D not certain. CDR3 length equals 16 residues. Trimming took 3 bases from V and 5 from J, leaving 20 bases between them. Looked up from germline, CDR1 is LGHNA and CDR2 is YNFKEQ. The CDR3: CASSQDYPNAGDEQYF. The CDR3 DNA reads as TGTGCCAGCAGCCAGGATTACCCAAACGCCGGCGACGAGCAGTACTTC.

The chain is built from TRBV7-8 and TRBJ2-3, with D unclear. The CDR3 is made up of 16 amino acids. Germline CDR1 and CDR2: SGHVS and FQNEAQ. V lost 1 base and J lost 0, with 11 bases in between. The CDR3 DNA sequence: TGTGCCAGCAGCTTAGGGGGAACTCATAGCACAGATACGCAGTATTTT. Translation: CASSLGGTHSTDTQYF.

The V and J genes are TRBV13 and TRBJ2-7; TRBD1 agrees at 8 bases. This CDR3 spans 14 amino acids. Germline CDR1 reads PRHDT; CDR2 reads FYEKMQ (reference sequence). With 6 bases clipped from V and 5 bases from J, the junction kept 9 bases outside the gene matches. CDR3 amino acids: CASSTGTGTDEQYF. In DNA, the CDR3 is TGTGCCAGCAGTACCGGGACAGGTACGGACGAGCAGTACTTC.

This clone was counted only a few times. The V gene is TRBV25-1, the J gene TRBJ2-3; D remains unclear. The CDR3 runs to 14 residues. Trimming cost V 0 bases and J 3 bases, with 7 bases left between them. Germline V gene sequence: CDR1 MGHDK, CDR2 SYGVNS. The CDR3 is CASSEYSLTDTQYF. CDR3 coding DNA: TGTGCCAGCAGTGAATACAGTCTGACAGATACGCAGTATTTT.

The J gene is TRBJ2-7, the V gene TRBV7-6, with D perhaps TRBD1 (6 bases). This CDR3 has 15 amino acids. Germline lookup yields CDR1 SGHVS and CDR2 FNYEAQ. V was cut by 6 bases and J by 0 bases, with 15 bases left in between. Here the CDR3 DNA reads TGTGCCAGCAGGAAGGGACACCTGAGCTCCTACGAGCAGTACTTC. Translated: CASRKGHLSSYEQYF.

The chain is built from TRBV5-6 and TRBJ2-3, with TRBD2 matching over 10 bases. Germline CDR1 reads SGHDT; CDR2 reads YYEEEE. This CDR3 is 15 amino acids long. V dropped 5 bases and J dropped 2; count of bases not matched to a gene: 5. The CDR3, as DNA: TGTGCCAGCAGTCTAGCGGGGGACCACACAGATACGCAGTATTTT. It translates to CASSLAGDHTDTQYF.

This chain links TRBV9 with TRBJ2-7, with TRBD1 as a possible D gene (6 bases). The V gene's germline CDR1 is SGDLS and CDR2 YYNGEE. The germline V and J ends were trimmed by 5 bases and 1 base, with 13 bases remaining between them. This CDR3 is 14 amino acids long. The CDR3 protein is CASSLRDTSYEQYF. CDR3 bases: TGTGCCAGCAGTCTCCGGGACACGTCCTACGAGCAGTACTTC.

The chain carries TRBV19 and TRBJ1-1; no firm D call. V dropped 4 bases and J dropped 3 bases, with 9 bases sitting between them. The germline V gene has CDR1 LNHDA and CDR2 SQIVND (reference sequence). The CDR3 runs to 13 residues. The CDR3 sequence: CASSRPTDTEAFF. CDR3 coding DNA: TGTGCCAGTAGTAGGCCAACGGACACTGAAGCTTTCTTT.

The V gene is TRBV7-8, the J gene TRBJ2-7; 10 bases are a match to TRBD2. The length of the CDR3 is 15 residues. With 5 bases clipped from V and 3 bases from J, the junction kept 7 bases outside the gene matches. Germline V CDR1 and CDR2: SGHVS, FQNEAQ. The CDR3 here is CASSPRTSGYYEQYF. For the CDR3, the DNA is TGTGCCAGCAGCCCAAGGACTAGCGGTTACTACGAGCAGTACTTC.

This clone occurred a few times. Here the CDR3 DNA reads TGTGCCAGTAGTATGTTGGAAGATCACACCGGGGAGCTGTTTTTT. It specifies CASSMLEDHTGELFF. J is TRBJ2-2 and V is TRBV19; D unresolved. V lost 3 bases and J 3 bases, leaving 11 bases between the germline ends. CDR1 and CDR2 (germline): LNHDA, SQIVND (reference sequence). The CDR3 spans 15 residues.

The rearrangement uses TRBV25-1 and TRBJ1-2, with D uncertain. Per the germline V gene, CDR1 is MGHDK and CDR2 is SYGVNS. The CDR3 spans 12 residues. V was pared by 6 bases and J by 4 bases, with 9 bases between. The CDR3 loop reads CASRDRTYGYTF. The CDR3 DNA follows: TGTGCCAGCAGGGACCGGACCTATGGCTACACCTTC.

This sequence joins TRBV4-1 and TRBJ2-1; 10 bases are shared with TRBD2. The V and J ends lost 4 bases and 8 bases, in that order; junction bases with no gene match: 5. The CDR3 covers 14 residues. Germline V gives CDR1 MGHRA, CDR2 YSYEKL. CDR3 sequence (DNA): TGCGCCAGCAGCCCCAGCGGGGGGGCGTATGAGCAGTTCTTC. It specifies CASSPSGGAYEQFF.

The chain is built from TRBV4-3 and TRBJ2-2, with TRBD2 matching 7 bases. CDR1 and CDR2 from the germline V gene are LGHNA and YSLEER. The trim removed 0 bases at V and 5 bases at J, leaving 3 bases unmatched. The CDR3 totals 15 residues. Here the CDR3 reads CASSQERGRTGELFF. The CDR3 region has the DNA TGCGCCAGCAGCCAAGAGCGGGGGAGAACCGGGGAGCTGTTTTTT.

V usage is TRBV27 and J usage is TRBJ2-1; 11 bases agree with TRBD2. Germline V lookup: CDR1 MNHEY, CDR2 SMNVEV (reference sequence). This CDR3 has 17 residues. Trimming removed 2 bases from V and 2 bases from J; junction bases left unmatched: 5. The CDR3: CASSLVLAGGPYNEQFF. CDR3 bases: TGTGCCAGCAGTTTAGTTTTAGCGGGGGGGCCCTACAATGAGCAGTTCTTC.

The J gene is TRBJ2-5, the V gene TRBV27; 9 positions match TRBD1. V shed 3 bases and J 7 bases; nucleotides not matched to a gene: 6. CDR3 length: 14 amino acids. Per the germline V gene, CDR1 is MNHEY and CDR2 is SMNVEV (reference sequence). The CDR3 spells CASSLGQGLGTQYF. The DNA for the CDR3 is TGTGCCAGCAGTTTGGGACAGGGCTTGGGGACCCAGTACTTC.

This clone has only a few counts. DNA for the CDR3: TGCGCCAGCAGCCAAGTATCTAGCGGGGATGGCGGGGAGCTGTTTTTT. It yields the protein CASSQVSSGDGGELFF. The chain combines TRBV4-3 with TRBJ2-2; TRBD2 matches 9 bases. This CDR3 has 16 amino acids. Germline CDR1 is LGHNA and CDR2 is YSLEER. V trimming: 1 base; J trimming: 7 bases; junction bases outside the gene matches: 7.

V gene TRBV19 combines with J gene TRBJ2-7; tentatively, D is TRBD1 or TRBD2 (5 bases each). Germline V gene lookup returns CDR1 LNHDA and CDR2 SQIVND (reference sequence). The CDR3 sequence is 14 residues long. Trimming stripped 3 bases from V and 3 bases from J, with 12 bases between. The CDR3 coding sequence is TGTGCCAGTAGTATGGGGGTACGGGTCTACGAGCAGTACTTC. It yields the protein CASSMGVRVYEQYF.

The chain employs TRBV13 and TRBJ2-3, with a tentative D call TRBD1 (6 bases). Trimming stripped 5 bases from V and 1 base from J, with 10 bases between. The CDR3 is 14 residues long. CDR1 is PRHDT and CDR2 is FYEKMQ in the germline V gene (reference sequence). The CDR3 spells CASSHRTGTDTQYF. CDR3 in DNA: TGTGCCAGCAGCCACAGGACAGGCACAGATACGCAGTATTTT. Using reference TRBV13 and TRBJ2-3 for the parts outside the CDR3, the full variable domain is AAGVIQSPRHLIKEKRETATLKCYPIPRHDTVYWYQQGPGQDPQFLISFYEKMQSDKGSIPDRFSAQQFSDYHSELNMSSLELGDSALYFCASSHRTGTDTQYFGPGTRLTVL.

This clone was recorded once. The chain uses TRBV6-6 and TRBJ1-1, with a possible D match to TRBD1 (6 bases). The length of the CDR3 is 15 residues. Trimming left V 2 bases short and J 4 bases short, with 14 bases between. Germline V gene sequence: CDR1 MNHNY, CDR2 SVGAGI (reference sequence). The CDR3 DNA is TGTGCCAGCAGTTACATGGGGGGCCGCGGCACTGAAGCTTTCTTT. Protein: CASSYMGGRGTEAFF.

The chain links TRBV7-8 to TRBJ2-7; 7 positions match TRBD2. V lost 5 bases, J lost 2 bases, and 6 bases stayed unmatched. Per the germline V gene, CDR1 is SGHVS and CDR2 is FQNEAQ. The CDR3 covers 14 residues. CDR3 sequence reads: CASSERGVTYEQYF. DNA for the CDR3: TGTGCCAGCAGCGAGCGGGGAGTTACCTACGAGCAGTACTTC.

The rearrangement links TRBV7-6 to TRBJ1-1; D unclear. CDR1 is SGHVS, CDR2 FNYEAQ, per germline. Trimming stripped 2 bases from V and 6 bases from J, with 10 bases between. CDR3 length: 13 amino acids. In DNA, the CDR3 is TGTGCCAGCAGCTTACCTACTGGGGCTGAAGCTTTCTTT. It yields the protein CASSLPTGAEAFF.